This TCR beta chain derives from a study of blood T cell repertoires in COVID-19. Patients at the Seattle site were enrolled during active infection and followed longitudinally. The CDR3 is 12 residues long. Germline values: CDR1 SGHRS, CDR2 YFSETQ. The V gene lost 0 bases and the J gene lost 4 bases, with 4 bases spanning the gap. Data came from immunoSEQ multiplex PCR; TCRdb stores just in-frame clones and leaves some out. The top ten clones hold around 0.9% of a sample with about 500,000 clones, roughly nine tenths of them seen once. The source material was peripheral blood. The chain joins TRBV5-1 to TRBJ1-1; no definite D call. This sequence originates from a man aged 18 to 35 with COVID-19, enrolled during active disease. The DNA for the CDR3 is TGCGCCAGCAGCTTGGTCGGCACTGAAGCTTTCTTT. Amino acids: CASSLVGTEAFF.